Reported below is one T cell receptor beta chain. This sample is part of a study of blood T cell repertoires in COVID-19. Between the trimmed V and J ends, which lost 5 bases and 2 bases, there was a span of 20 bases. CDR3 length equals 17 residues. Germline assignment: CDR1 SEHNR and CDR2 FQNEAQ (reference sequence). The protocol was immunoSEQ multiplex PCR, while the TCRdb copy is restricted to in-frame clones and leaves out a portion. The repertoire holds 220,000 or so clones, 80% to 85% seen once, with just under 20% in the top ten. The material sequenced was peripheral blood. J is TRBJ2-3 and V is TRBV7-9; D may be TRBD1 (5 bases). This sequence was found in a man under 40 with active or convalescent COVID-19. Here the CDR3 reads CASSPREPHQFTDTQYF. The CDR3 DNA reads as TGTGCCAGCAGCCCCAGGGAACCACACCAATTCACAGATACGCAGTATTTT.